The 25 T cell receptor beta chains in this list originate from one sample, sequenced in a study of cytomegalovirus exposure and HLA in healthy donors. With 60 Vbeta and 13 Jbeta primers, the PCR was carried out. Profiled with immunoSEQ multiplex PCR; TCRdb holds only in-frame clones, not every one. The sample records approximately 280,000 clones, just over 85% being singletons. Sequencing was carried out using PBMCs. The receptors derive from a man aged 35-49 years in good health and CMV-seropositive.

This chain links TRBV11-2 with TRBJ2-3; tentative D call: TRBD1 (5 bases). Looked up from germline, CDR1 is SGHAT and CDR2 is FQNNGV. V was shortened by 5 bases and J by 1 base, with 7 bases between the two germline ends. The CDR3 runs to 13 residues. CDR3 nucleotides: TGTGCCAGCAGCGCCAGGGGCACAGATACGCAGTATTTT. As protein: CASSARGTDTQYF. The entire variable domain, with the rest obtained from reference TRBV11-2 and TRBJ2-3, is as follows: EAGVAQSPRYKIIEKRQSVAFWCNPISGHATLYWYQQILGQGPKLLIQFQNNGVVDDSQLPKDRFSAERLKGVDSTLKIQPAKLEDSAVYLCASSARGTDTQYFGPGTRLTVL.

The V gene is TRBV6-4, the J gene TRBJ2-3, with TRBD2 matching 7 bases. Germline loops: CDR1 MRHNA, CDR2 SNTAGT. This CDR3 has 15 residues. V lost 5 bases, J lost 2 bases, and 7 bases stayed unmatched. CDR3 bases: TGTGCCAGCAGTATGAGAGCGGGATCCACAGATACGCAGTATTTT. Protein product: CASSMRAGSTDTQYF.

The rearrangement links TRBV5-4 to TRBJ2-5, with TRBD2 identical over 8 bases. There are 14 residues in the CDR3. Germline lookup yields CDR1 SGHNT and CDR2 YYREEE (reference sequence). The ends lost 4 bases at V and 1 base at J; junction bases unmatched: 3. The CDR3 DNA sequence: TGTGCCAGCAGCACGAGCGGGGGCCAAGAGACCCAGTACTTC. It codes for CASSTSGGQETQYF.

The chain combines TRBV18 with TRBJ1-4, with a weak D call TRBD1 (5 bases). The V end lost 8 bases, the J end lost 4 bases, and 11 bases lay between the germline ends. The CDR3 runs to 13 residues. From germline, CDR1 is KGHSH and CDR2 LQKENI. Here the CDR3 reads CASQTGINEKLFF. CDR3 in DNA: TGTGCCAGCCAAACAGGAATTAATGAAAAACTGTTTTTT.

CDR3 bases: TGTGCCAGCAGTTACTTAGCTGGTAACTATGGCTACACCTTC. The encoded protein is CASSYLAGNYGYTF. The rearrangement joins TRBV6-5 to TRBJ1-2, with D unclear. The CDR3 is 14 amino acids. The V gene lost 1 base and the J gene lost 1 base, with 7 bases spanning the gap. Per the germline V gene, CDR1 is MNHEY and CDR2 is SVGAGI.

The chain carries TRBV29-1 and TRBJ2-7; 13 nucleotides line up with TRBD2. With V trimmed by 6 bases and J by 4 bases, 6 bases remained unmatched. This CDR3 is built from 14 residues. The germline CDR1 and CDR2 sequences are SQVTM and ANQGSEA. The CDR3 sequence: CSVRTSGSRYEQYF. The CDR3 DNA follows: TGCAGCGTGCGGACTAGCGGGAGTAGATACGAGCAGTACTTC.

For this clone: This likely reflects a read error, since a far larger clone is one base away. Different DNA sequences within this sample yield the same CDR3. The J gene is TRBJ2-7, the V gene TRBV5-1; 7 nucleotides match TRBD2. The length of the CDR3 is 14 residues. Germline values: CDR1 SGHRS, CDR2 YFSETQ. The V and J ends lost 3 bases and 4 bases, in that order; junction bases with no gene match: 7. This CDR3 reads CASSSGGITYEQYF. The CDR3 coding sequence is TGCGCCAGCAGCTCGGGGGGAATTACATACGAGCAGTACTTC.

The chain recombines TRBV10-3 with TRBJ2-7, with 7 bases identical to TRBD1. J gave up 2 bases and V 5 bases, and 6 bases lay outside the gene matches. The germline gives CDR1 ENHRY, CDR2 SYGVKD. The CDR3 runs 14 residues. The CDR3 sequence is CAISRDSAPYEQYF. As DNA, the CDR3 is TGTGCCATCAGTCGGGACAGCGCACCCTACGAGCAGTACTTC.

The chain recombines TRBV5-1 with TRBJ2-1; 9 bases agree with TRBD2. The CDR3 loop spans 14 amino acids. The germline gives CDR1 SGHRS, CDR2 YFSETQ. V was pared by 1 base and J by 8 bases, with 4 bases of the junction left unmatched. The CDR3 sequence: CASSLSRGRDEQFF. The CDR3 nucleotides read TGCGCCAGCAGCTTGTCGCGCGGGAGGGATGAGCAGTTCTTC.

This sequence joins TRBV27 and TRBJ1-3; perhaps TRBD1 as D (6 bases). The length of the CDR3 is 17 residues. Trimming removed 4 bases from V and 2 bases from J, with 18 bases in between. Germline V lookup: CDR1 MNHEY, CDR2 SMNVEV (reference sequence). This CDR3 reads CASSSYGGGLPGNTIYF. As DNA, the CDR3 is TGTGCCAGCAGTTCATACGGGGGGGGGCTGCCTGGAAACACCATATATTTT.

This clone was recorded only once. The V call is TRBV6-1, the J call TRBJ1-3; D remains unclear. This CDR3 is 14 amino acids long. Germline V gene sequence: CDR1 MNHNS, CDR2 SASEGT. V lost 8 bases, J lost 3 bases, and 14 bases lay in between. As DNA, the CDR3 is TGTGCCAGCTCCCAAACAAGAATTGGAAACACCATATATTTT. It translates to CASSQTRIGNTIYF.

The CDR3 DNA reads TGCGCCAGCAGGATTGAGGGTTTCATGAACACTGAAGCTTTCTTT. Translating it yields CASRIEGFMNTEAFF. This chain uses TRBV5-1 with TRBJ1-1; D remains ambiguous. CDR1 SGHRS and CDR2 YFSETQ come from the germline V gene. The V end lost 5 bases, the J end lost 0 bases, and 14 bases lay between the germline ends. The CDR3 covers 15 residues. Variable domain in full (rest from reference TRBV5-1 and TRBJ1-1): KAGVTQTPRYLIKTRGQQVTLSCSPISGHRSVSWYQQTPGQGLQFLFEYFSETQRNKGNFPGRFSGRQFSNSRSEMNVSTLELGDSALYLCASRIEGFMNTEAFFGQGTRLTVV.

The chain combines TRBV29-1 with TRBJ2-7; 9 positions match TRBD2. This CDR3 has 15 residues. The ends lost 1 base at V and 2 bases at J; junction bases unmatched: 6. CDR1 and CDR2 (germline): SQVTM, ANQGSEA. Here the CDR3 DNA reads TGCAGCGTTGAAGGGCTGTCTAGCGGGGCCTACGAGCAGTACTTC. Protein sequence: CSVEGLSSGAYEQYF.

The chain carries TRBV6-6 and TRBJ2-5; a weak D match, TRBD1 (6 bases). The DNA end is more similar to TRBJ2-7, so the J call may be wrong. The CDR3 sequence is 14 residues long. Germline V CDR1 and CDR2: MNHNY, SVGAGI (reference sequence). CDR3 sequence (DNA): TGTGCCAGCACCCCACAGGGTAACAGCTACGAGCAGTACTTC. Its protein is CASTPQGNSYEQYF.

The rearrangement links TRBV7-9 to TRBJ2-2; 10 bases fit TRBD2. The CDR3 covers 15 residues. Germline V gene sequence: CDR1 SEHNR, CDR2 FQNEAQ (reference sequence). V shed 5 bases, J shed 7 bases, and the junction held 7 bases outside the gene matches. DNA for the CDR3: TGTGCCAGCAGCGGTAGCGGGAGGAGCTTCGGGGAGCTGTTTTTT. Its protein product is CASSGSGRSFGELFF.

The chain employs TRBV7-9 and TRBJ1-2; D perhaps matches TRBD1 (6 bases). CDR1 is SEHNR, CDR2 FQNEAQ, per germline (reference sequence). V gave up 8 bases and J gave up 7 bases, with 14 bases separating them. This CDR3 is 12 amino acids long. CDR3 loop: CASLQGGGGYTF. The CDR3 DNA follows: TGTGCCAGCTTACAGGGCGGGGGTGGCTACACCTTC.

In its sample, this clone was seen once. This CDR3 is CASSRGAGATNEKLFF. CDR3 bases: TGTGCCAGCAGCCGAGGGGCGGGGGCGACCAATGAAAAACTGTTTTTT. The J gene is TRBJ1-4, the V gene TRBV7-9; possible D gene TRBD1, 6 bases. The ends were cut back, 5 bases at V and 5 bases at J, with 18 bases in the middle. CDR1 SEHNR and CDR2 FQNEAQ come from the germline V gene (reference sequence). The CDR3 loop spans 16 amino acids. The full variable domain, its missing parts supplied by reference TRBV7-9 and TRBJ1-4, is DTGVSQNPRHKITKRGQNVTFRCDPISEHNRLYWYRQTLGQGPEFLTYFQNEAQLEKSRLLSDRFSAERPKGSFSTLEIQRTEQGDSAMYLCASSRGAGATNEKLFFGSGTQLSVL.

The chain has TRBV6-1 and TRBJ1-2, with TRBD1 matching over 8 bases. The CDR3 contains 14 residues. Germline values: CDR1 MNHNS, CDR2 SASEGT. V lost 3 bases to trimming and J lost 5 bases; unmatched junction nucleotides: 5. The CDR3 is CASSDWTGSYGYTF. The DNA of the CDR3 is TGTGCCAGCAGTGATTGGACAGGGAGTTATGGCTACACCTTC.

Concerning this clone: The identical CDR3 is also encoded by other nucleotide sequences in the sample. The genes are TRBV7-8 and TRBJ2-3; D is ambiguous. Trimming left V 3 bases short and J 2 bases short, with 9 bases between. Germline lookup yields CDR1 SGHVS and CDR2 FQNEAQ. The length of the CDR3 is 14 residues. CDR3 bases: TGTGCCAGCAGCTTGGAGCAATCCACAGATACGCAGTATTTT. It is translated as CASSLEQSTDTQYF.

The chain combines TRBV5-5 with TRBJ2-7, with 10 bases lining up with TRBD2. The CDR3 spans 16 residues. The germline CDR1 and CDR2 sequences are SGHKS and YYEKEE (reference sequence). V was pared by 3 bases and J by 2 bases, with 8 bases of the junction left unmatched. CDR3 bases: TGTGCCAGCAGCTCGGCCGCCGGGACTAGCGCCTACGAGCAGTACTTC. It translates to CASSSAAGTSAYEQYF.

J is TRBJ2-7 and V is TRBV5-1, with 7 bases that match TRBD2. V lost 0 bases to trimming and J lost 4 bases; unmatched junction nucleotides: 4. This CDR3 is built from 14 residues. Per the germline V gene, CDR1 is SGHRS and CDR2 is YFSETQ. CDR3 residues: CASSLDWEGYEQYF. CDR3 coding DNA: TGCGCCAGCAGCTTGGACTGGGAGGGGTACGAGCAGTACTTC.

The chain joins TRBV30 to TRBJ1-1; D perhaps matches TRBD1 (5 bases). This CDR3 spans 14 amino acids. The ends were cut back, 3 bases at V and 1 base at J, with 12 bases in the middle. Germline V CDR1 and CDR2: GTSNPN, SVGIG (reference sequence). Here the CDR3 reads CAWSWGRENTEAFF. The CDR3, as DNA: TGTGCCTGGAGCTGGGGGAGGGAGAACACTGAAGCTTTCTTT. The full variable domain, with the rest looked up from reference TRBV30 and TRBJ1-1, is SQTIHQWPATLVQPVGSPLSLECTVEGTSNPNLYWYRQAAGRGLQLLFYSVGIGQISSEVPQNLSASRPQDRQFILSSKKLLLSDSGFYLCAWSWGRENTEAFFGQGTRLTVV.

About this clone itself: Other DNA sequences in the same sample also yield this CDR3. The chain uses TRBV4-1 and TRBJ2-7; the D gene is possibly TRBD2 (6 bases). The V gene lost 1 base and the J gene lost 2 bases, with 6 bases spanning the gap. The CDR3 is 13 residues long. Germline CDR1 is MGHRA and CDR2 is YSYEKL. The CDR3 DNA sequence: TGCGCCAGCAGCCAAGGCGGGGCCTACGAGCAGTACTTC. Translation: CASSQGGAYEQYF.

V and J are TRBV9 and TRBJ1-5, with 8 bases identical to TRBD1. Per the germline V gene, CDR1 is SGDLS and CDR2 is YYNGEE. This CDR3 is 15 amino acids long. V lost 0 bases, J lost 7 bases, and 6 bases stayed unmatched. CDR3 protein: CASSVGSTGDQPQHF. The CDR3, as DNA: TGTGCCAGCAGCGTAGGTTCGACAGGGGACCAGCCCCAGCATTTT.

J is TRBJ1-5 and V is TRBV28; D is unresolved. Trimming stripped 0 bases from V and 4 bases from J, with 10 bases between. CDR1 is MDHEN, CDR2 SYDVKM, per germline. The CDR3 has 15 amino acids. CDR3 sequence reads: CASSLWGQNNQPQHF. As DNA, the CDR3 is TGTGCCAGCAGTTTATGGGGCCAGAATAATCAGCCCCAGCATTTT.